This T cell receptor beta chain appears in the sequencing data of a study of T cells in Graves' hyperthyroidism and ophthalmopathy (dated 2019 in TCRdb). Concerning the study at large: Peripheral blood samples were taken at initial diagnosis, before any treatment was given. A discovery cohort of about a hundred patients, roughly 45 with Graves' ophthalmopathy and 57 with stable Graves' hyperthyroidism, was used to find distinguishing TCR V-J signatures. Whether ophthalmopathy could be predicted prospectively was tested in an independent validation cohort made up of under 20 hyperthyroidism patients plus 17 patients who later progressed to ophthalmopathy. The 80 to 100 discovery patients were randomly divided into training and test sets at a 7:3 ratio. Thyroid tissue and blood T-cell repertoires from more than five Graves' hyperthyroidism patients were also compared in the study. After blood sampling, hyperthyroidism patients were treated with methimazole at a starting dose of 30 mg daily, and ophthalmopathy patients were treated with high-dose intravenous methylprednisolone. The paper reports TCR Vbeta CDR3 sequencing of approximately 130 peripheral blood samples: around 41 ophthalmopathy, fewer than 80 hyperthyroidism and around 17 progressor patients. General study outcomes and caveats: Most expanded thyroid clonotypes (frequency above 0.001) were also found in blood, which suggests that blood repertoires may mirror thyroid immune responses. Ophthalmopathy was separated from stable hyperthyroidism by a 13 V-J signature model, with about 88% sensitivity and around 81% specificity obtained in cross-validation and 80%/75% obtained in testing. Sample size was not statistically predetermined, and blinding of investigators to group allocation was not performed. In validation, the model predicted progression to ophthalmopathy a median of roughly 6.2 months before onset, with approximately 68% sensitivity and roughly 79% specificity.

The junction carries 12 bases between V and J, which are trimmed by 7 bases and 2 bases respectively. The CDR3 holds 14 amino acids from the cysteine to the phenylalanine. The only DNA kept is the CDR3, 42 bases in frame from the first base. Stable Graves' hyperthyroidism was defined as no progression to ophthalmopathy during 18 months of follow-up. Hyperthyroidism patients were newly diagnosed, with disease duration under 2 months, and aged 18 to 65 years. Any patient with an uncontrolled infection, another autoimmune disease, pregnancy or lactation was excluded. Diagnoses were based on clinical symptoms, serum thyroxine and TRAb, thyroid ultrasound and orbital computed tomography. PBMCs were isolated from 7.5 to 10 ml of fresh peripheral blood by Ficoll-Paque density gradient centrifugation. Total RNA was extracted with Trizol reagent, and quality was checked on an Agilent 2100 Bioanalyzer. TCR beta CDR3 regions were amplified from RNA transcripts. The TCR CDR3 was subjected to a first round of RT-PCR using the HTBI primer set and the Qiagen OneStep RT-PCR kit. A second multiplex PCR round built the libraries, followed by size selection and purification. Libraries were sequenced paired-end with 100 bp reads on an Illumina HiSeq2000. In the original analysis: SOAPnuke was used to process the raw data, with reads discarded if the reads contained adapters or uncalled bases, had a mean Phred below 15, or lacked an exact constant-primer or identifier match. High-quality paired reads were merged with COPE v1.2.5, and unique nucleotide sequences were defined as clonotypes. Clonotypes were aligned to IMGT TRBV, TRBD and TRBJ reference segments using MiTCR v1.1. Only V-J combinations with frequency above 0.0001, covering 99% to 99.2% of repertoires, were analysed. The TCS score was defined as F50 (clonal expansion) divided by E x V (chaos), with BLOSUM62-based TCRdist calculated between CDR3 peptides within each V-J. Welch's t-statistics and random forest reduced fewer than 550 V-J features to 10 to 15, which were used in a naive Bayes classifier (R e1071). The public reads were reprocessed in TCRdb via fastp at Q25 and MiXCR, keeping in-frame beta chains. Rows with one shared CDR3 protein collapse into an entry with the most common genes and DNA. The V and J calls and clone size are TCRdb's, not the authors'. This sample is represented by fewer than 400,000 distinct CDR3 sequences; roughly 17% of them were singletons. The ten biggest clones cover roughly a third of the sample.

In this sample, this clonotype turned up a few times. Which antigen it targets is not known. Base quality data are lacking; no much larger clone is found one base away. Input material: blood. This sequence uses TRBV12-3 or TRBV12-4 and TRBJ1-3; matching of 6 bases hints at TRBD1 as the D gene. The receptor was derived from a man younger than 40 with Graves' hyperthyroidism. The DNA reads TGTGCCAGCAATCCCAGGGGACCTGGAAACACCATATATTTT. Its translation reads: CASNPRGPGNTIYF.